A selection of T cell receptor beta chains follows, all from one sample in a study of cytomegalovirus exposure and HLA in healthy donors. Assay: immunoSEQ multiplex PCR; the TCRdb copy retains only in-frame clones and omits some. The table lists 160,000 or so clones, around three quarters of them singletons, with less than 1.2% in the top ten. Source material: PBMCs. Receptor source: a woman aged 40-49 years in good health and CMV-seronegative. Each CDR3 is given with its conserved first and last residue. The D gene is left open where the match is weak. The size entry is marked missing in some rows and otherwise reads once, few, many or a size class.

d_call j_call v_call clone_size cdr3_aa cdr3_nt
- TRBJ1-1 TRBV5-5 - CASSLLGAWDTEAFF TGTGCCAGCAGCTTATTGGGGGCCTGGGACACTGAAGCTTTCTTT
TRBD2 TRBJ2-6 TRBV11-3 - CASSGLAVSGANVLTF TGTGCCAGCAGCGGACTAGCGGTATCTGGGGCCAACGTCCTGACTTTC
TRBD1 TRBJ1-1 TRBV28 - CASSSTGDGDTEAFF TGTGCCAGCAGTTCGACAGGGGACGGGGACACTGAAGCTTTCTTT
TRBD1 TRBJ1-2 TRBV5-4 - CASSLGVQGTYGYTF TGTGCCAGCAGCTTGGGGGTACAGGGGACCTATGGCTACACCTTC
TRBD2 TRBJ2-2 TRBV2 - CASSVTSGRVNTGELFF TGTGCCAGCAGTGTTACTAGCGGGAGGGTTAACACCGGGGAGCTGTTTTTT
- TRBJ1-1 TRBV27 - CASRLDPLLMNTEAFF TGTGCCAGCAGGCTCGATCCCTTACTTATGAACACTGAAGCTTTCTTT
TRBD2 TRBJ2-5 TRBV27 - CASSFRTSGRGRQETQYF TGTGCCAGCAGTTTCCGGACTAGCGGGAGGGGCCGGCAAGAGACCCAGTACTTC
- TRBJ2-7 TRBV29-1 - CSVESGQGNYEQYF TGCAGCGTTGAATCGGGTCAGGGCAACTACGAGCAGTACTTC
- TRBJ2-7 TRBV28 - CASTPPPGRSSYEQYF TGTGCCAGCACCCCACCCCCCGGGAGAAGCTCCTACGAGCAGTACTTC
TRBD2 TRBJ2-3 TRBV4-1 - CASSQEGLAGTRTSTDTQYF TGCGCCAGCAGCCAAGAGGGACTAGCGGGAACCCGAACTAGCACAGATACGCAGTATTTT
- TRBJ1-1 TRBV29-1 - CSARLRGSGAFF TGCAGCGCCCGACTGAGGGGGAGCGGAGCTTTCTTT
- TRBJ2-7 TRBV30 - CAWSRIAVSYEQYF TGTGCCTGGAGTCGAATAGCGGTTTCCTACGAGCAGTACTTC
TRBD2 TRBJ2-1 TRBV30 - CAWSVSRTSGSGEQFF TGTGCCTGGAGTGTTAGCCGGACTAGCGGGAGTGGTGAGCAGTTCTTC
- TRBJ1-4 TRBV2 - CASMAADEKLFF TGTGCCAGCATGGCGGCCGATGAAAAACTGTTTTTT
TRBD1 TRBJ1-4 TRBV29-1 - CSAWTGWNEKLFF TGCAGCGCCTGGACAGGGTGGAATGAAAAACTGTTTTTT
TRBD1 TRBJ1-1 TRBV30 few CAWSGTGYGTEAFF TGTGCCTGGAGTGGGACAGGGTACGGGACTGAAGCTTTCTTT
TRBD2 TRBJ2-2 TRBV15 - CATTGTSGFANTGELFF TGTGCCACCACCGGGACTAGCGGGTTCGCGAACACCGGGGAGCTGTTTTTT
- TRBJ1-1 TRBV5-1 - CASSLTGGATEAFF TGCGCCAGCAGCTTGACGGGGGGAGCCACTGAAGCTTTCTTT
- TRBJ2-2 TRBV9 - CASSLPAGELFF TGTGCCAGCAGCCTCCCCGCCGGGGAGCTGTTTTTT
- TRBJ1-1 TRBV27 - CASSPTGNLNTEAFF TGTGCCAGCAGCCCCACAGGGAACCTTAACACTGAAGCTTTCTTT
TRBD2 TRBJ2-7 TRBV19 - CASSIGTSGSSEQYF TGTGCCAGTAGTATAGGGACTAGCGGGAGCTCCGAGCAGTACTTC
- TRBJ1-2 TRBV6-5 few CASSYLSFYGYTF TGTGCCAGCAGTTACCTGAGCTTCTATGGCTACACCTTC
TRBD2 TRBJ2-5 TRBV5-1 few CASSLSSGSGETQYF TGCGCCAGCAGCTTGAGTAGCGGGAGTGGAGAGACCCAGTACTTC
- TRBJ2-7 TRBV7-2 few CASSFSSREDKTYEQYF TGTGCCAGCAGCTTCTCCTCCCGCGAGGACAAAACCTACGAGCAGTACTTC
- TRBJ1-2 TRBV9 once CASSPQEGPAGYTF TGTGCCAGCAGCCCGCAGGAGGGCCCGGCGGGCTACACCTTC
- TRBJ2-7 TRBV18 - CASSPRQGREKNEQYF TGTGCCAGCTCACCACGCCAGGGGCGGGAGAAGAACGAGCAGTACTTC
TRBD1 TRBJ2-2 TRBV6-1 - CAGSGTGGLGTGELFF TGTGCCGGAAGTGGGACAGGGGGCTTGGGGACCGGGGAGCTGTTTTTT
TRBD1 TRBJ1-2 TRBV30 - CAWSPGQGVSSVYTF TGTGCCTGGAGCCCGGGACAGGGTGTCTCCTCCGTCTACACCTTC
TRBD2 TRBJ2-6 TRBV2 few CASSEDGRAGANVLTF TGTGCCAGCAGTGAGGACGGGAGGGCCGGGGCCAACGTCCTGACTTTC
TRBD2 TRBJ2-7 TRBV27 - CASSVSGRGEQYF TGTGCCAGCAGCGTAAGCGGGAGAGGGGAGCAGTACTTC
TRBD1 TRBJ1-1 TRBV29-1 once CSADGQVNTEAFF TGCAGTGCGGACGGACAGGTGAACACTGAAGCTTTCTTT
TRBD1 TRBJ1-4 TRBV7-9 - CASSLTPSGTGAEKLFF TGTGCCAGCAGCTTAACGCCATCCGGGACAGGGGCCGAAAAACTGTTTTTT
TRBD2 TRBJ2-7 TRBV5-1 - CASSFGLAGETYEQYF TGCGCCAGCAGCTTTGGGCTAGCGGGAGAAACCTACGAGCAGTACTTC
- TRBJ2-4 TRBV5-1 - CASRTGTEANIQYF TGCGCCAGCAGGACGGGTACGGAGGCAAACATTCAGTACTTC
TRBD1 TRBJ2-1 TRBV5-3 - CARSSFRAGQGYNEQFF TGTGCCAGAAGCTCCTTCCGAGCGGGACAGGGTTACAATGAGCAGTTCTTC
- TRBJ1-4 TRBV10-2 few CASRRREANEKLFF TGCGCCAGCAGGCGGAGGGAGGCTAATGAAAAACTGTTTTTT
- TRBJ2-5 TRBV15 - CATSRDGGTQYF TGTGCCACCAGCAGAGATGGCGGCACCCAGTACTTC
TRBD2 TRBJ2-2 TRBV6-4 - CASSQLAGGGTGELFF TGTGCCAGCAGTCAACTAGCGGGAGGCGGAACCGGGGAGCTGTTTTTT
- TRBJ2-6 TRBV11-3 - CASSSTGPGANVLTF TGTGCCAGCAGCTCAACAGGGCCTGGGGCCAACGTCCTGACTTTC
TRBD2 TRBJ2-3 TRBV7-3 once CASSLLAGADTQYF TGTGCCAGCAGCTTACTAGCGGGAGCAGATACGCAGTATTTT
- TRBJ1-3 TRBV5-1 - CASSQGGGLSSGNTIYF TGCGCCAGCAGCCAGGGTGGGGGCCTCTCCTCTGGAAACACCATATATTTT
TRBD1 TRBJ1-2 TRBV6-1 - CASSGSQGAVWYGYTF TGTGCCAGCAGTGGCTCTCAGGGGGCGGTCTGGTATGGCTACACCTTC
- TRBJ2-7 TRBV28 - CASSPGYYEQYF TGTGCCAGCAGCCCCGGTTACTACGAGCAGTACTTC
TRBD2 TRBJ2-1 TRBV30 - CAWGPGTSGDNEQFF TGTGCCTGGGGGCCGGGGACTAGCGGGGACAATGAGCAGTTCTTC